These 11 T cell receptor beta chains came from one sample sequenced in a study of beta chain features in type 1 diabetes. The study, taken as a whole, reports: When Type 1 diabetes patients were examined, their TCRB CDR3s proved moderately but significantly shorter in all four CD4+ subsets.

The authors reverse transcribed all of the isolated RNA, so sequencing captured expressed TCRB transcripts. Repertoires were generated with immunoSEQ multiplex PCR, while TCRdb's copy carries only in-frame clones and drops some. Of tens of thousands of clones in the sample, 45% to 50% are singletons; the top ten hold 0.55% to 0.8%. No antigen has been identified for these receptors. Sequencing was done on a sample of central memory CD4+ T cells from blood. These receptors were taken from a man under 40 with type 1 diabetes.

Written as DNA, the CDR3 is TGCGCCAGCAGCCAAGAGACAGGGGGCGGCACTAATGAAAAACTGTTTTTT. Residues: CASSQETGGGTNEKLFF. The chain is built from TRBV4-1 and TRBJ1-4; 10 nucleotides agree with TRBD1. Losses at the gene ends were 0 bases for V and 2 bases for J; bases not matched to a gene: 3. Germline V lookup: CDR1 MGHRA, CDR2 YSYEKL. This CDR3 is built from 17 residues.

V usage is TRBV29-1 and J usage is TRBJ2-1; D is perhaps TRBD2 (6 bases). CDR3 length: 13 amino acids. Per the germline V gene, CDR1 is SQVTM and CDR2 is ANQGSEA. CDR3: CTHLSDGGDEQFF. CDR3 sequence (DNA): TGCACCCACTTATCGGACGGCGGGGATGAGCAGTTCTTC.

This clone was observed a handful of times. This chain uses TRBV5-1 with TRBJ2-6; TRBD2 matches 7 bases. The trim removed 5 bases at V and 4 bases at J, leaving 6 bases unmatched. The CDR3 extends over 15 amino acids. Germline V CDR1 and CDR2: SGHRS, YFSETQ. The CDR3 is CASRGRVAGANVLTF. In DNA form, the CDR3 reads TGCGCCAGCAGGGGGAGGGTAGCCGGGGCCAACGTCCTGACTTTC.

This clone was seen only once. The chain joins TRBV15 to TRBJ2-7; TRBD2 agrees at 7 bases. This CDR3 is built from 16 residues. J was trimmed by 2 bases and V by 0 bases; bases with no gene match: 7. Germline values: CDR1 LNHNV, CDR2 YYDKDF (reference sequence). CDR3: CATSRESGVGTYEQYF. The CDR3 bases are TGTGCCACCAGCAGAGAGAGCGGGGTGGGGACCTACGAGCAGTACTTC.

The chain couples TRBV15 to TRBJ2-5; TRBD2 might be the D (5 bases). V gave up 0 bases and J gave up 5 bases, with 13 bases separating them. This CDR3 comprises 15 residues. The germline V gene encodes CDR1 LNHNV and CDR2 YYDKDF (reference sequence). CDR3 nucleotides: TGTGCCACCAGCAGAGATATGGCTCGAGGGGAGACCCAGTACTTC. Protein sequence: CATSRDMARGETQYF.

J is TRBJ1-2 and V is TRBV5-1, with D maybe TRBD1 (5 bases). The ends were cut back, 4 bases at V and 0 bases at J, with 13 bases in the middle. Germline assignment: CDR1 SGHRS and CDR2 YFSETQ. The CDR3 consists of 15 residues. For the CDR3, the DNA is TGCGCCAGCAGCGACGGACAAGCTGCTAACTATGGCTACACCTTC. Protein: CASSDGQAANYGYTF.

This clone was detected a few times. Mismatch with germline at one junction end may stem from a read error. V is TRBV7-2 and J is TRBJ1-2; a possible D gene is TRBD1 (5 bases). CDR1 and CDR2 from the germline V gene are SGHTA and FQGNSA. This CDR3 contains 14 residues. For the CDR3, the DNA is TGTGCCAGCATCTTAGGGGCGGGCAACTATGGCTACACCTTC. Residues: CASILGAGNYGYTF.

V usage is TRBV5-1 and J usage is TRBJ2-1; D remains unclear. The CDR3 has 16 residues. Trimming took 2 bases from V and 3 from J, leaving 15 bases between them. Germline V gives CDR1 SGHRS, CDR2 YFSETQ. The CDR3 is CASSFTGSLGYNEQFF. The CDR3, as DNA: TGCGCCAGCAGCTTCACCGGGTCGTTGGGCTACAATGAGCAGTTCTTC.

The table lists this clone with a few counts. This chain uses TRBV15 with TRBJ2-5; 10 bases map to TRBD2. This CDR3 region has 19 residues. After removal of 1 base from V and 0 bases from J, the junction contained 11 bases not matched to a gene. The germline gives CDR1 LNHNV, CDR2 YYDKDF (reference sequence). The CDR3 here is CATSRGEASGRLYQETQYF. In DNA form, the CDR3 reads TGTGCCACCAGCAGAGGGGAGGCTAGCGGGAGACTTTACCAAGAGACCCAGTACTTC. Supplemented by reference TRBV15 and TRBJ2-5, the full variable domain reads DAMVIQNPRYQVTQFGKPVTLSCSQTLNHNVMYWYQQKSSQAPKLLFHYYDKDFNNEADTPDNFQSRRPNTSFCFLDIRSPGLGDTAMYLCATSRGEASGRLYQETQYFGPGTRLLVL.

The chain is built from TRBV21-1 and TRBJ2-3; TRBD2 was called by the table and not checked on the DNA. TRBV21-1 is annotated as a pseudogene. The CDR3 is made up of 15 amino acids. CDR3 bases: TGTGCCAGCAAAACCCCCCAGCGGGGCACAGATACGCAGTATTTT. As protein: CASKTPQRGTDTQYF.

The chain combines TRBV7-2 with TRBJ1-2; maybe TRBD1 (5 bases). V was cut by 5 bases and J by 4 bases, with 14 bases left in between. Per germline, CDR1 SGHTA and CDR2 FQGNSA. CDR3 length equals 14 residues. CDR3 sequence (DNA): TGTGCCAGCAGCACGCGGGGACGTACCTATGGCTACACCTTC. This encodes CASSTRGRTYGYTF.